The rows below give T cell receptor beta chains drawn from one sample of a study of control samples from healthy donors and cancer patients. Only in-frame clones appear in the TCRdb table, and some are missing; sequencing was by immunoSEQ multiplex PCR. The sample carries approximately 170,000 clones, around 94% recorded once. Material: blood. The receptor set was obtained from a man aged 30-40 years in good health. Both conserved end residues are trimmed from each CDR3. Each record gives: CDR3 protein, V gene, J gene.

cdr3_aa: ASSARGYSYNEQF
v_call: TRBV9
j_call: TRBJ2-1

cdr3_aa: ASRGLTGSYT
v_call: TRBV2
j_call: TRBJ1-2

cdr3_aa: ASSPLLAGETQY
v_call: TRBV28
j_call: TRBJ2-5

cdr3_aa: ASSLMTGPGNTIY
v_call: TRBV28
j_call: TRBJ1-3

cdr3_aa: ATSRDRAGAGANVLT
v_call: TRBV15
j_call: TRBJ2-6

cdr3_aa: ASSSRAPYNEQF
v_call: TRBV5-4
j_call: TRBJ2-1

cdr3_aa: ASALQGMDYEQY
v_call: TRBV2
j_call: TRBJ2-7

cdr3_aa: ASSQPSGGGTDTQY
v_call: TRBV6-2/TRBV6-3
j_call: TRBJ2-3

cdr3_aa: ASSQGQFNQPQH
v_call: TRBV7-9
j_call: TRBJ1-5

cdr3_aa: ASRTGFRANEKLF
v_call: TRBV28
j_call: TRBJ1-4

cdr3_aa: ASSLGTGGEWEQF
v_call: TRBV11-3
j_call: TRBJ2-1

cdr3_aa: AFRDSPQGAF
v_call: TRBV30
j_call: TRBJ1-1

cdr3_aa: ASSLGTKSSDTQY
v_call: TRBV3-1/TRBV3-2
j_call: TRBJ2-3

cdr3_aa: ASSPQRETQY
v_call: TRBV18
j_call: TRBJ2-5

cdr3_aa: ASSLAPRQGDTEAF
v_call: TRBV5-4
j_call: TRBJ1-1

cdr3_aa: ASSADSFEAF
v_call: TRBV11-2
j_call: TRBJ1-1

cdr3_aa: ASSLLTSGSSYEQY
v_call: TRBV5-1
j_call: TRBJ2-7

cdr3_aa: ASSLGQNGNTIY
v_call: TRBV7-2
j_call: TRBJ1-3

cdr3_aa: ASSRNLGNQPQH
v_call: TRBV7-2
j_call: TRBJ1-5